This T cell receptor (beta chain) was profiled in a study of blood T cell repertoires in COVID-19. Study-level background: COVID-19 samples collected from the United States, Italy and Spain covered acute and convalescent phases. PBMCs, B-cell-depleted T cells, or T cells provided the cDNA or gDNA that made up the material.

Germline V gives CDR1 SGHTA, CDR2 FQGTGA. The CDR3 runs 14 residues. Trimming left V 2 bases short and J 1 base short, with 8 bases between. This clone turned up a few times. Authors' processing steps: Estimation of nucleated cell counts was performed using reference gene primer amplification. Data came from immunoSEQ multiplex PCR; TCRdb stores just in-frame clones and leaves some out. That table gives V, J and clone size, and the DNA gave D and trimming. The profile shows 200,000 to 250,000 clones, over 75% of them singletons. Sequences were obtained from peripheral blood. The clonotype comes from a human donor in a cohort sampled during active COVID-19. The chain has TRBV7-3 and TRBJ1-1; no clear D. The CDR3 reads CASSLDAQNTEAFF. DNA for the CDR3: TGTGCCAGCAGCTTAGATGCACAGAACACTGAAGCTTTCTTT.